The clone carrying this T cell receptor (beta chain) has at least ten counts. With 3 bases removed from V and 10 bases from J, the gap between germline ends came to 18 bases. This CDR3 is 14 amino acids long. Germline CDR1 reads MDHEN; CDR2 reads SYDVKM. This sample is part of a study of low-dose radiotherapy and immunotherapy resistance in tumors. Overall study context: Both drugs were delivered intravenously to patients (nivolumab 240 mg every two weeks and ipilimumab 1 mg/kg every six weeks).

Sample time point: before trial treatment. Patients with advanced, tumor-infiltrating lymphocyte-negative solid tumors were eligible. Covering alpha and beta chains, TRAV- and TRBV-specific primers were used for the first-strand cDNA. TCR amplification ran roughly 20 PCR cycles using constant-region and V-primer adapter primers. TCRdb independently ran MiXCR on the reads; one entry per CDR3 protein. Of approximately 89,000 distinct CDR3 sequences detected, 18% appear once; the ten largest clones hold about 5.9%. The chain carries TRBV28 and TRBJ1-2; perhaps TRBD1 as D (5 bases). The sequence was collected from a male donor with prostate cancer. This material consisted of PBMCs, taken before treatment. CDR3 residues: CASSLALVGAPYTF. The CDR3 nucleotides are TGTGCCAGCAGTTTGGCTTTGGTCGGGGCGCCCTACACCTTC.